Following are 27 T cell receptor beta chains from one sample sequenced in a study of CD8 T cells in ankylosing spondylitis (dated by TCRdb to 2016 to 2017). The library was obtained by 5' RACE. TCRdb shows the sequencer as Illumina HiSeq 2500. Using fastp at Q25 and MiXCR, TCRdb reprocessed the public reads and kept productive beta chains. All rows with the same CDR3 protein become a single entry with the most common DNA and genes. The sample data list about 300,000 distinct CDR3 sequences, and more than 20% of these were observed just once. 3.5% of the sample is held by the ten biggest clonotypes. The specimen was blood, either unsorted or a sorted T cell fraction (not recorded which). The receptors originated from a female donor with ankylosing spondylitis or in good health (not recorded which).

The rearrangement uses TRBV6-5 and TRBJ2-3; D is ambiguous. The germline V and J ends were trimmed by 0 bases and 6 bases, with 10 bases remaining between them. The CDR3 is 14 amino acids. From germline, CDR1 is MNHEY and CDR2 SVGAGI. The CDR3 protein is CASSYSMSADTQYF. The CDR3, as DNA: TGTGCCAGCAGTTACTCGATGTCAGCCGATACGCAGTATTTT.

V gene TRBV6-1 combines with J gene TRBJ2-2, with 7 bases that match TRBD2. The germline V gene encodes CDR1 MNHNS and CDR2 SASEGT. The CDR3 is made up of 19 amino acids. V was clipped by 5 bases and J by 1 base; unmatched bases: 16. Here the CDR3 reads CASSPGMLRELGNTGELFF. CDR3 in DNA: TGTGCCAGCAGTCCCGGGATGTTGCGGGAGTTGGGGAACACCGGGGAGCTGTTTTTT.

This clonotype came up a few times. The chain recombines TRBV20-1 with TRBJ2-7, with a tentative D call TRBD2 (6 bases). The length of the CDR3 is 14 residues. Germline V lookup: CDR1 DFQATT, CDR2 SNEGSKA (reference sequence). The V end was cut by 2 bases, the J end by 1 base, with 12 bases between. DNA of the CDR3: TGCAGTGCTAGAAAAAGTAGCGGTTCCTACGAGCAGTACTTC. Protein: CSARKSSGSYEQYF.

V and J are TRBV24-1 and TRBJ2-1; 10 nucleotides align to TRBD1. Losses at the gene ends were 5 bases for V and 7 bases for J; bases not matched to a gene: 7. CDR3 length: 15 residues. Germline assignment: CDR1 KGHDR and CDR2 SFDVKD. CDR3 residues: CATSGRDRGVNEQFF. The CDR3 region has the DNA TGTGCCACCAGTGGCCGGGACAGGGGTGTTAATGAGCAGTTCTTC.

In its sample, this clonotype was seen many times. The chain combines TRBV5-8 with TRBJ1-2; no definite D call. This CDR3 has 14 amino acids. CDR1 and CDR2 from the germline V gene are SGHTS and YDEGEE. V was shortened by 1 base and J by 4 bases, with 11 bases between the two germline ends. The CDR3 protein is CASSLHSDFYGYTF. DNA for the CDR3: TGTGCCAGCAGCTTGCATAGCGACTTCTATGGCTACACCTTC.

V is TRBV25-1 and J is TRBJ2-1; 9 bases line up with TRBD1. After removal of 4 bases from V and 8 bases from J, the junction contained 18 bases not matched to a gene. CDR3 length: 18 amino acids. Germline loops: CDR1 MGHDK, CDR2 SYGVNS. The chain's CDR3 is CASSAPSGTGRFSDEQFF. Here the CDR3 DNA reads TGTGCCAGCAGTGCCCCTTCCGGGACAGGGAGATTCAGTGATGAGCAGTTCTTC.

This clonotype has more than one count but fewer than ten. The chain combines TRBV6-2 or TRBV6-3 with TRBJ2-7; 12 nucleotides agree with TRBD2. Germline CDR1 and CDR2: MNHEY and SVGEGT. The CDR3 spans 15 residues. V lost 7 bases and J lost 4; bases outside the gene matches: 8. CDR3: CASKKAGTSGYEQYF. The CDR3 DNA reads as TGTGCCAGCAAAAAAGCCGGGACTAGCGGGTACGAGCAGTACTTC.

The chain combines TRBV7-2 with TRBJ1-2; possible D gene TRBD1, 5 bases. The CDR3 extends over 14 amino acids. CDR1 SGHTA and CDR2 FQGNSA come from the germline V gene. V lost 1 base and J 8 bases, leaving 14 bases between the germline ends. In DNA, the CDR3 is TGTGCCAGCAGCTTAGGTCCTCGGGGGGAAGGCTACACCTTC. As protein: CASSLGPRGEGYTF.

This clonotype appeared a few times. The CDR3 reads CASSSRDRGNTQYF. In DNA form, the CDR3 reads TGTGCCAGCAGCTCCAGGGACAGGGGAAATACGCAGTATTTT. This chain connects TRBV7-9 to TRBJ2-3; 10 bases fit TRBD1. Trimming removed 4 bases from V and 7 bases from J; junction bases left unmatched: 5. The CDR3 has 14 amino acids. CDR1 SEHNR and CDR2 FQNEAQ come from the germline V gene (reference sequence).

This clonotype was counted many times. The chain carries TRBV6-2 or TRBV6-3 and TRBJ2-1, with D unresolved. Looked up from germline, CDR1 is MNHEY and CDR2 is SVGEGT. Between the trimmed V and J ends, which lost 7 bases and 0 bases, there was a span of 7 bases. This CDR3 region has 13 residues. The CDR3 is CASMNFSYNEQFF. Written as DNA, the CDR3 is TGTGCCAGCATGAACTTCTCCTACAATGAGCAGTTCTTC.

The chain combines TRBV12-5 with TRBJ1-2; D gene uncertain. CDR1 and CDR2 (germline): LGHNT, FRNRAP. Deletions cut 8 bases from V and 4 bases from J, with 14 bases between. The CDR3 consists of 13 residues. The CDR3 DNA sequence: TGTGCTAGTAAGGCAGGAGGAGGCTATGGCTACACCTTC. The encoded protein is CASKAGGGYGYTF.

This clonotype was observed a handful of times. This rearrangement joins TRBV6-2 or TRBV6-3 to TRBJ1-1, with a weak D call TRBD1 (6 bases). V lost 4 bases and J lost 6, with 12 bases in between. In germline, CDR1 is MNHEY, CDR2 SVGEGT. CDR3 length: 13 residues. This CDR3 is CASSLRQVSEAFF. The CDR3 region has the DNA TGTGCCAGCAGTTTACGACAGGTCTCTGAAGCTTTCTTT.

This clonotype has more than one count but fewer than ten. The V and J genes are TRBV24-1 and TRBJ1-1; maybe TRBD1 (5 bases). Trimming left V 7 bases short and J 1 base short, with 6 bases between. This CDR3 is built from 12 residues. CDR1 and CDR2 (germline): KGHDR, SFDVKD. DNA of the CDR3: TGTGCCACCAGGGGGCCGAACACTGAAGCTTTCTTT. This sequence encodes CATRGPNTEAFF.

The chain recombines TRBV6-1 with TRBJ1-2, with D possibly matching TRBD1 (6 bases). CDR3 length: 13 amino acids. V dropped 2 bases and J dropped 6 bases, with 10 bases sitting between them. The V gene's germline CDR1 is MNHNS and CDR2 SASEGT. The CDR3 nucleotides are TGTGCCAGCAGTGAATCTGACAGGAATGGCTACACCTTC. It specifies CASSESDRNGYTF.

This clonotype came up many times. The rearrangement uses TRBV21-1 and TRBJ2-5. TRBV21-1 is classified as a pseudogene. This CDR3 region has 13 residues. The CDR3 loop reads CASSIQSQETQYF. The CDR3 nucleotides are TGTGCCAGCAGCATCCAGTCCCAAGAGACCCAGTACTTC.

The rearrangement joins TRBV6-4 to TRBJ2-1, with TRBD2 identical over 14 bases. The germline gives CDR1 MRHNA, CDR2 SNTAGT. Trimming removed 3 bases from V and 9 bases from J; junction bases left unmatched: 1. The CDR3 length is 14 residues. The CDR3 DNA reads TGTGCCAGCAGTGAGACTAGCGGGAGGGGTGAGCAGTTCTTC. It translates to CASSETSGRGEQFF.

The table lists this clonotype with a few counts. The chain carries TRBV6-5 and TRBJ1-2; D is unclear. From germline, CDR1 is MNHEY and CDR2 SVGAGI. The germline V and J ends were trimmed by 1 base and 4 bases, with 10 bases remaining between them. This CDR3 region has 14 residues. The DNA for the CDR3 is TGTGCCAGCAGTTACTATCCCGGGTTCTATGGCTACACCTTC. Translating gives CASSYYPGFYGYTF.

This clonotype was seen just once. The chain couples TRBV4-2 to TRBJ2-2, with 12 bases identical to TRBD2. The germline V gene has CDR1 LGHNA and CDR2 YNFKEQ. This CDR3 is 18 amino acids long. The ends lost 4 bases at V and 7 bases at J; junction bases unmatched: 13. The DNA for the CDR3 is TGTGCCAGCAGCCCGCGGGCTAGCGGGAGGGCCGTGGTCGGGGAGCTGTTTTTT. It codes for CASSPRASGRAVVGELFF.

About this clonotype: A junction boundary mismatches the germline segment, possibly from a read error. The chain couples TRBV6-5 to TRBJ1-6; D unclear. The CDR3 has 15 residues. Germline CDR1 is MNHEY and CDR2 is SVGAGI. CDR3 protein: CACSYSDVGGSPLHF. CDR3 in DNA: TGTGCCTGCAGTTACTCAGACGTGGGCGGTTCACCCCTCCACTTT.

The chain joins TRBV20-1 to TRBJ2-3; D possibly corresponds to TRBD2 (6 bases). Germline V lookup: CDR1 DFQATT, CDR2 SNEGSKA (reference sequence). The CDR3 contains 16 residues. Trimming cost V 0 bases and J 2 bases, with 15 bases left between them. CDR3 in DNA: TGCAGTGCTAGAGATGTGGGTGCGGGATACACAGATACGCAGTATTTT. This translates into CSARDVGAGYTDTQYF.

The CDR3 loop reads CSARRADIYEQYF. CDR3 bases: TGCAGTGCTAGGCGGGCAGACATCTACGAGCAGTACTTC. The V and J genes are TRBV20-1 and TRBJ2-7, with a weak D call TRBD2 (5 bases). Trimming cost V 3 bases and J 3 bases, with 12 bases left between them. This CDR3 contains 13 residues. CDR1 is DFQATT, CDR2 SNEGSKA, per germline (reference sequence).

The CDR3 reads CASSRAPDTGELFF. The CDR3 bases are TGTGCCAGCAGCCGCGCCCCGGACACCGGGGAGCTGTTTTTT. The genes are TRBV12-3 or TRBV12-4 and TRBJ2-2; no definite D call. V shed 6 bases and J shed 3 bases, with 11 bases lying between them. The length of the CDR3 is 14 residues.

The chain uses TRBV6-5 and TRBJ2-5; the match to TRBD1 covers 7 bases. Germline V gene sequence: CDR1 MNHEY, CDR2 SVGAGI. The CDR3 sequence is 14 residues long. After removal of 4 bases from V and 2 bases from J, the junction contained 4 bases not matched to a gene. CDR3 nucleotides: TGTGCCAGCAGTTTCTCGGGACAGCAAGAGACCCAGTACTTC. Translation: CASSFSGQQETQYF.

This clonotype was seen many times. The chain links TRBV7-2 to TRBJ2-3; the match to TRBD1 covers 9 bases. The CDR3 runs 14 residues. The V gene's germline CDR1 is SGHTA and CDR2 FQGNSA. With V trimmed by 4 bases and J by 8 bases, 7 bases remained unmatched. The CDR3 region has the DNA TGTGCCAGCAGCTCACCGGGACAGGGATCTACGCAGTATTTT. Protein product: CASSSPGQGSTQYF. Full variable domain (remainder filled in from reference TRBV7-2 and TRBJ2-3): GAGVSQSPSNKVTEKGKDVELRCDPISGHTALYWYRQSLGQGLEFLIYFQGNSAPDKSGLPSDRFSAERTGGSVSTLTIQRTQQEDSAVYLCASSSPGQGSTQYFGPGTRLTVL.

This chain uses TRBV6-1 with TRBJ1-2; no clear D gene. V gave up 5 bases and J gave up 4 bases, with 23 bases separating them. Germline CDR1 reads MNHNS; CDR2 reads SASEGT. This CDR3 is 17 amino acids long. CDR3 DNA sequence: TGTGCCAGCAGTCCCCGAACCGGGCCGACTTCGTTCTATGGCTACACCTTC. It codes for CASSPRTGPTSFYGYTF.

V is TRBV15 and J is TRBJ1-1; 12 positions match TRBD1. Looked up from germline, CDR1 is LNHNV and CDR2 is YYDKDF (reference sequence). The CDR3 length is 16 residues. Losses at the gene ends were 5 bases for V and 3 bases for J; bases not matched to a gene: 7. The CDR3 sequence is CATSPGGTGGYTEAFF. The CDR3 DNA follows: TGTGCCACCAGCCCCGGGGGGACAGGGGGCTACACTGAAGCTTTCTTT.

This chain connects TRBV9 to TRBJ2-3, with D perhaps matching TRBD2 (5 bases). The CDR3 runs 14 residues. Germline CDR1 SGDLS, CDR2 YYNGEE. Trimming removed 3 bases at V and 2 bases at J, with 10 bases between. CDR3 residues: CASSDQRHTDTQYF. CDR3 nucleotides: TGTGCCAGCAGCGATCAGCGGCACACAGATACGCAGTATTTT.